The sequence of this TCR beta chain was determined in a study of OX40 agonist ivuxolimab in advanced cancers. Profiled with immunoSEQ multiplex PCR; TCRdb holds only in-frame clones, not every one. The table includes 70,000 to 80,000 clones, 70% to 90% detected once. The length of the CDR3 is 15 residues. The sample here was CD4+ or CD8+ T cells sorted from blood, taken in a trial of the OX40 agonist ivuxolimab. J is TRBJ1-3 and V is TRBV12-2. TRBV12-2 is a recognized pseudogene. The TCR sequence derives from an adult with an advanced solid tumor such as melanoma, head and neck, liver or kidney cancer. The CDR3 loop reads CASRFRTSSGNTIYF. The CDR3 region has the DNA TGTGCAAGTCGCTTCCGGACGAGCTCTGGAAACACCATATATTTT.